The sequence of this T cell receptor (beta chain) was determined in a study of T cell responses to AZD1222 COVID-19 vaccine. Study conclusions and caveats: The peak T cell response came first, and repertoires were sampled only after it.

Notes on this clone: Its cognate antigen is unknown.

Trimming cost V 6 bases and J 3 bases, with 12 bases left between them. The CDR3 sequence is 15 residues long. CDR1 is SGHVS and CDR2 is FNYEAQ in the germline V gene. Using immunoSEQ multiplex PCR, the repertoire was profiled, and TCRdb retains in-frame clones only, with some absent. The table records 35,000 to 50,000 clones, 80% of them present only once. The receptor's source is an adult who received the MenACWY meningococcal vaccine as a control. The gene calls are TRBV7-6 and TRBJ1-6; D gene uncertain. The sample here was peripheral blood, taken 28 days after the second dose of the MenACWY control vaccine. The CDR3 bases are TGTGCCAGCAGAACAGACCTAAACTATAATTCACCCCTCCACTTT. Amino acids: CASRTDLNYNSPLHF.